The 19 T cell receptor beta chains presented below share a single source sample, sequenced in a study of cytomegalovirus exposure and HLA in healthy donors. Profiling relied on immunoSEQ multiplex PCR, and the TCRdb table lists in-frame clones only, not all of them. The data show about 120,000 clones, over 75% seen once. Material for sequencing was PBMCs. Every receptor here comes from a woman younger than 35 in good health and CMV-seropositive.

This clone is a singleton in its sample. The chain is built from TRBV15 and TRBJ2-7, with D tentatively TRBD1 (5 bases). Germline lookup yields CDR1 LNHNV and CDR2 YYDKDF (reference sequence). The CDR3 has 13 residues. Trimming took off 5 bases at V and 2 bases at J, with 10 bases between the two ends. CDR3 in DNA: TGTGCCACCAGCCTCCCAGGGACCTACGAGCAGTACTTC. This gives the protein CATSLPGTYEQYF.

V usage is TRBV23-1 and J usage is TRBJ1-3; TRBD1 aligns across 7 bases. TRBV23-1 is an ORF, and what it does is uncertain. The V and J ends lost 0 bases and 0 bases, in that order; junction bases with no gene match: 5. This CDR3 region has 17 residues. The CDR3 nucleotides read TGCGCCAGCAGTCAATCGGGGACAGACGACTCTGGAAACACCATATATTTT. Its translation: CASSQSGTDDSGNTIYF.

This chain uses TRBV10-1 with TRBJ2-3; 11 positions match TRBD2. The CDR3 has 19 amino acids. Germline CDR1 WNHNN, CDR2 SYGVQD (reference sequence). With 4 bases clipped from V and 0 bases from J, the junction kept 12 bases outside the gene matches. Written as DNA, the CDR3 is TGCGCCAGCAGTGGGGCACTAGCGGGGGCCCGAGCTAGCACAGATACGCAGTATTTT. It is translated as CASSGALAGARASTDTQYF.

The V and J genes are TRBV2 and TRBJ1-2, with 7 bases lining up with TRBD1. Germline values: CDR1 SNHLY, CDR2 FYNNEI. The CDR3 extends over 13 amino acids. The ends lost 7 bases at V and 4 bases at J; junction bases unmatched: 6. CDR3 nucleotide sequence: TGTGCCAGCAAGGGACAGCTTCTCTATGGCTACACCTTC. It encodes CASKGQLLYGYTF.

CDR3 residues: CASSEEQGAVYGYTF. CDR3 DNA: TGTGCCAGCAGTGAAGAACAGGGGGCAGTCTATGGCTACACCTTC. The V call is TRBV6-1, the J call TRBJ1-2, with 9 bases matching TRBD1. Germline V gives CDR1 MNHNS, CDR2 SASEGT. The V gene end was trimmed by 1 base and the J gene end by 4 bases; junction bases not matched to a gene: 4. The CDR3 is made up of 15 amino acids.

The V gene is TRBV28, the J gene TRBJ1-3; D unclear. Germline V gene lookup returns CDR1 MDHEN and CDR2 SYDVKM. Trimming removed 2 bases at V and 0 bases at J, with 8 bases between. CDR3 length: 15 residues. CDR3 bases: TGTGCCAGCAGTTTAGGCAGACTCTCTGGAAACACCATATATTTT. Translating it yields CASSLGRLSGNTIYF.

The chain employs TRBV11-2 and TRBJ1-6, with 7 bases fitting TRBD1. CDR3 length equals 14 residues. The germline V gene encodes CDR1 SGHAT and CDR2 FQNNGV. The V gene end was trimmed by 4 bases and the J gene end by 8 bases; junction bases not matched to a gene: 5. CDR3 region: CASSWGQTYSPLHF. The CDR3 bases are TGTGCCAGCAGCTGGGGACAGACCTATTCACCCCTCCACTTT.

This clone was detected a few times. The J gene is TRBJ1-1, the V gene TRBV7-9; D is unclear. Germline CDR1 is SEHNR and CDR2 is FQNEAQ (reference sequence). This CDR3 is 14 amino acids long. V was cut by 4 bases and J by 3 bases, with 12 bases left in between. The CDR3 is CASSSPLGDTEAFF. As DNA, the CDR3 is TGTGCCAGCAGCTCTCCCCTGGGCGACACTGAAGCTTTCTTT.

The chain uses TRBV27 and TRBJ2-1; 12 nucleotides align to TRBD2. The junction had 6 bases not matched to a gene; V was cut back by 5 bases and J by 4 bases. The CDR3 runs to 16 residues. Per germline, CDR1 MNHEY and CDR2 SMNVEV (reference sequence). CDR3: CASSAGTSGLYNEQFF. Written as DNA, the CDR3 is TGTGCCAGCAGTGCCGGGACTAGCGGGCTATACAATGAGCAGTTCTTC.

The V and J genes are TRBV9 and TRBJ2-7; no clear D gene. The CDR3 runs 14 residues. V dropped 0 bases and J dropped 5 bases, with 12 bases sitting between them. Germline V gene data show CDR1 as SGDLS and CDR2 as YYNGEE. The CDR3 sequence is CASSVGNSQDEQYF. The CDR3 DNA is TGTGCCAGCAGCGTAGGCAACAGCCAAGACGAGCAGTACTTC. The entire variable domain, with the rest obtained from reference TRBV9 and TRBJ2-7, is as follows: DSGVTQTPKHLITATGQRVTLRCSPRSGDLSVYWYQQSLDQGLQFLIQYYNGEERAKGNILERFSAQQFPDLHSELNLSSLELGDSALYFCASSVGNSQDEQYFGPGTRLTVT.

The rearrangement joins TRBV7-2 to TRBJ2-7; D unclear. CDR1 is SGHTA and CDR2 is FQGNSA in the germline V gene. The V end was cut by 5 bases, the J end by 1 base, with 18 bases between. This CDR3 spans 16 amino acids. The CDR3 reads CASSPSVTETSYEQYF. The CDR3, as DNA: TGTGCCAGCAGCCCTTCAGTGACGGAGACTTCCTACGAGCAGTACTTC.

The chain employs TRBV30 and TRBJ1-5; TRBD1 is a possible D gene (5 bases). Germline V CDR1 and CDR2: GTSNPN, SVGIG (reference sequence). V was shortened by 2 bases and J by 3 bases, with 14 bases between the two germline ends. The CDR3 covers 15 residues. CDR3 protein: CAWSQVWGLNQPQHF. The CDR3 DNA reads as TGTGCCTGGAGTCAGGTATGGGGCCTCAATCAGCCCCAGCATTTT.

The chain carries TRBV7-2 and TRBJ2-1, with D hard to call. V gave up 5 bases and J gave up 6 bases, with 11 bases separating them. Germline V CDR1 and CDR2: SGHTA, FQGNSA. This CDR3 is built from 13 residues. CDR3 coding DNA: TGTGCCAGCAGCGAACAAGTGCCCAATGAGCAGTTCTTC. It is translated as CASSEQVPNEQFF.

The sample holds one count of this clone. CDR3 sequence (DNA): TGTGCCACCTCAGGACTAGCGGGGGGGAAGTATTTT. Translating it yields CATSGLAGGKYF. The chain links TRBV6-4 to TRBJ2-3, with 15 bases lining up with TRBD2. Germline CDR1 and CDR2: MRHNA and SNTAGT. This CDR3 has 12 residues. The ends lost 10 bases at V and 13 bases at J; junction bases unmatched: 6.

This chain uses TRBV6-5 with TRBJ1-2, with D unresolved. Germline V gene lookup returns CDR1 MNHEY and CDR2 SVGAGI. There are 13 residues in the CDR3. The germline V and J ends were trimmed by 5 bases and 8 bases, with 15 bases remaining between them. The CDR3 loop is CASSLVTNKGYTF. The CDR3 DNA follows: TGTGCCAGCAGTCTTGTCACAAACAAGGGCTACACCTTC.

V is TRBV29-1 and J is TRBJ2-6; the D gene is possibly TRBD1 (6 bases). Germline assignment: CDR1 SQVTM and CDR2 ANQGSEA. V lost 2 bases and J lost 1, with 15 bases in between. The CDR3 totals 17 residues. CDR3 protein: CSVELRQEMSGANVLTF. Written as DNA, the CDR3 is TGCAGCGTTGAACTGCGACAGGAGATGTCTGGGGCCAACGTCCTGACTTTC. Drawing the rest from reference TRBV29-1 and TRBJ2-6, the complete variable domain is SAVISQKPSRDICQRGTSLTIQCQVDSQVTMMFWYRQQPGQSLTLIATANQGSEATYESGFVIDKFPISRPNLTFSTLTVSNMSPEDSSIYLCSVELRQEMSGANVLTFGAGSRLTVL.

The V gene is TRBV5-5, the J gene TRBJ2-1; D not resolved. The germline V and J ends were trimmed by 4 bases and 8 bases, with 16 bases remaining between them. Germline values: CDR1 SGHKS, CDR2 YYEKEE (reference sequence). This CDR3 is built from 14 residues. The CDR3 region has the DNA TGTGCCAGCAGCGCAATGTCGGTCAGCGATGAGCAGTTCTTC. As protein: CASSAMSVSDEQFF.

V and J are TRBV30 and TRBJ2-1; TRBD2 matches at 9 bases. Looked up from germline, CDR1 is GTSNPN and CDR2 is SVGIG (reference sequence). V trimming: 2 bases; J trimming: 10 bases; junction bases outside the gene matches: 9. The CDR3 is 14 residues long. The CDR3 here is CAWSLIAGAQEQFF. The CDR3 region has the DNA TGTGCCTGGAGTTTAATAGCGGGAGCCCAAGAGCAGTTCTTC.

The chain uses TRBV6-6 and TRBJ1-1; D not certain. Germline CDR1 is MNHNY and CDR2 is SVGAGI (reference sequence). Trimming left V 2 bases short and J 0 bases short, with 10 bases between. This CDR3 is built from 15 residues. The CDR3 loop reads CASSYGQLMNTEAFF. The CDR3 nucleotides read TGTGCCAGCAGTTACGGGCAGCTAATGAACACTGAAGCTTTCTTT.